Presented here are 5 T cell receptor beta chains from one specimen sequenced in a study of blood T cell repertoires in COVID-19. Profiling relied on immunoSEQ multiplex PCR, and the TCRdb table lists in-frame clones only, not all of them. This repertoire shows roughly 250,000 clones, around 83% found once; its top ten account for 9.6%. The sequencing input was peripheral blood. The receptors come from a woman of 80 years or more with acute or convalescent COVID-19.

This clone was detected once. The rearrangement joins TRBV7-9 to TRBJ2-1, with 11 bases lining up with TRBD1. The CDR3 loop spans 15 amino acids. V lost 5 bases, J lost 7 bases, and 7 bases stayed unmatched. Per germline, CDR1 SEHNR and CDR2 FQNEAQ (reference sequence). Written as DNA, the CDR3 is TGTGCCAGCAGCCTTTTTGGACAGGGGGCGAATGAGCAGTTCTTC. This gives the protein CASSLFGQGANEQFF.

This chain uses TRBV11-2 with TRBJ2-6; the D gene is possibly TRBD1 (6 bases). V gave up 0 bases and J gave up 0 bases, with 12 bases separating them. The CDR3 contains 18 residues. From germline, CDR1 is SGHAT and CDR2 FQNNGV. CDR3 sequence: CASSLDRDKSSGANVLTF. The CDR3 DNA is TGTGCCAGCAGCTTAGATCGGGACAAGAGCTCTGGGGCCAACGTCCTGACTTTC.

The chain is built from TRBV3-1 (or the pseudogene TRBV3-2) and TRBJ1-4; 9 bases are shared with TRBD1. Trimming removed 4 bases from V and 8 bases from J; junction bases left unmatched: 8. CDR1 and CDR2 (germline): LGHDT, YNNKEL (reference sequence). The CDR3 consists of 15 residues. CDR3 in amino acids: CASSPRTQGAEKLFF. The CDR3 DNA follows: TGTGCCAGCAGCCCCCGGACACAGGGGGCAGAAAAACTGTTTTTT.

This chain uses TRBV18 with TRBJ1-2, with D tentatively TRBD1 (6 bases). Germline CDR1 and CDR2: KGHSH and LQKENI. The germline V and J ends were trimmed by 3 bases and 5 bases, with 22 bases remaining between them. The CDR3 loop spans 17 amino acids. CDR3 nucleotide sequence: TGTGCCAGCTCACCCAAGGTGGCAGGGGAAGTTACTTATGGCTACACCTTC. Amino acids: CASSPKVAGEVTYGYTF.

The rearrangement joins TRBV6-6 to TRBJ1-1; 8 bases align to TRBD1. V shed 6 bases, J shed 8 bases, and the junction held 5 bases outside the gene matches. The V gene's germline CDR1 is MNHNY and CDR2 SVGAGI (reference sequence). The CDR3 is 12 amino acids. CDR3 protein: CASRPGQGEAFF. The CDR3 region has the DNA TGTGCCAGCAGACCCGGACAGGGCGAAGCTTTCTTT.